One and the same sample provided the 24 T cell receptor beta chains below, sequenced in a study of T-cell reconstitution after alpha-beta-depleted transplantation in children. Unique molecular identifiers were incorporated into the prepared TCRbeta library. TCRdb passed the PCR reads through MiXCR, listing each CDR3 protein once. Here the sample spans hundreds of thousands of distinct CDR3 sequences, roughly 10% being singletons. Sample: PBMCs, taken before TCRalphabeta/CD19-depleted stem cell transplant. The receptors come from a child aged 2-15 years with inherited bone marrow failure, due to receive a stem cell transplant.

This clonotype was seen many times. V gene TRBV20-1 combines with J gene TRBJ2-1; 8 bases are shared with TRBD2. From germline, CDR1 is DFQATT and CDR2 SNEGSKA (reference sequence). The CDR3 extends over 14 amino acids. Unmatched junction bases numbered 8, after V lost 7 bases and J lost 3 bases. In DNA form, the CDR3 reads TGCAGTGTTTGGCGGGAGGTCAACTACAATGAGCAGTTCTTC. Protein: CSVWREVNYNEQFF.

In its sample, this clonotype was seen many times. The chain joins TRBV12-3 or TRBV12-4 to TRBJ2-7; 7 nucleotides line up with TRBD2. V shed 5 bases, J shed 2 bases, and the junction held 9 bases outside the gene matches. This CDR3 has 15 amino acids. The CDR3 is CASSPRRGGAYEQYF. CDR3 nucleotide sequence: TGTGCCAGCAGTCCCCGACGGGGAGGGGCCTACGAGCAGTACTTC.

This clonotype has at least ten counts. The chain couples TRBV5-1 to TRBJ1-2; TRBD1 matches at 9 bases. V was clipped by 4 bases and J by 6 bases; unmatched bases: 10. The CDR3 is 15 residues long. Germline V lookup: CDR1 SGHRS, CDR2 YFSETQ. CDR3 region: CASSQGTGILDGYTF. CDR3 coding DNA: TGCGCCAGCAGCCAAGGGACAGGGATTTTGGATGGCTACACCTTC. Together with reference TRBV5-1 and TRBJ1-2, the CDR3 gives the full variable domain: KAGVTQTPRYLIKTRGQQVTLSCSPISGHRSVSWYQQTPGQGLQFLFEYFSETQRNKGNFPGRFSGRQFSNSRSEMNVSTLELGDSALYLCASSQGTGILDGYTFGSGTRLTVV.

This clonotype was seen a few times. This chain connects TRBV7-2 to TRBJ2-1; 13 positions agree with TRBD2. The CDR3 is 16 residues long. The trim removed 5 bases at V and 6 bases at J, leaving 7 bases unmatched. The germline V gene encodes CDR1 SGHTA and CDR2 FQGNSA. The CDR3 sequence: CASSTRTSGSINEQFF. For the CDR3, the DNA is TGTGCCAGCAGCACGCGGACTAGCGGGAGTATCAATGAGCAGTTCTTC.

There are many counts of this clonotype. This chain uses TRBV3-1 with TRBJ2-7; TRBD2 is a possible D gene (6 bases). Trimming left V 1 base short and J 5 bases short, with 12 bases between. The CDR3 extends over 14 amino acids. Germline V gene lookup returns CDR1 LGHDT and CDR2 YNNKEL (reference sequence). CDR3 protein: CASSQVGLFNEQYF. Here the CDR3 DNA reads TGTGCCAGCAGCCAAGTGGGACTCTTTAACGAGCAGTACTTC.

The gene calls are TRBV30 and TRBJ2-5; tentatively, D is TRBD1 or TRBD2 (6 bases each). V was pared by 5 bases and J by 5 bases, with 18 bases between. CDR3 size: 14 residues. Germline V gives CDR1 GTSNPN, CDR2 SVGIG (reference sequence). The CDR3 sequence: CAWEGTGAQETQYF. For the CDR3, the DNA is TGTGCCTGGGAAGGCACGGGGGCCCAGGAGACCCAGTACTTC.

This clonotype was seen only a few times. V usage is TRBV7-9 and J usage is TRBJ2-1; 11 bases align to TRBD2. Trimming at V came to 5 bases and at J to 8 bases, leaving 11 bases not matched to a gene. The CDR3 loop spans 16 amino acids. The germline gives CDR1 SEHNR, CDR2 FQNEAQ (reference sequence). The CDR3 region is CASSRSLAGGNHEQFF. CDR3 coding DNA: TGTGCCAGCAGCCGAAGCCTAGCGGGAGGAAACCATGAGCAGTTCTTC.

A few counts support this clonotype. The chain uses TRBV20-1 and TRBJ2-1; 11 bases align to TRBD2. There are 15 residues in the CDR3. Germline values: CDR1 DFQATT, CDR2 SNEGSKA (reference sequence). Trimming took 6 bases from V and 5 from J; bases not matched to a gene: 9. The CDR3 protein is CSAGLPGLADNEQFF. As DNA, the CDR3 is TGCAGTGCCGGGCTGCCGGGACTAGCGGACAATGAGCAGTTCTTC.

This clonotype was picked up many times. J is TRBJ1-4 and V is TRBV12-3 or TRBV12-4, with D uncertain. The V end lost 8 bases, the J end lost 0 bases, and 7 bases lay between the germline ends. The CDR3 sequence is 13 residues long. CDR3 sequence: CASGRATNEKLFF. For the CDR3, the DNA is TGTGCCAGCGGCCGAGCAACTAATGAAAAACTGTTTTTT.

This clonotype occurred many times. The rearrangement joins TRBV11-2 to TRBJ2-1, with TRBD2 matching 9 bases. V dropped 1 base and J dropped 4; count of bases not matched to a gene: 2. CDR3 length: 15 residues. CDR1 and CDR2 from the germline V gene are SGHAT and FQNNGV. The CDR3 nucleotides are TGTGCCAGCAGCTTAGGGACTAGCGAGTACAATGAGCAGTTCTTC. Protein: CASSLGTSEYNEQFF. The full variable domain, in which reference TRBV11-2 and TRBJ2-1 provide the parts outside the CDR3, is EAGVAQSPRYKIIEKRQSVAFWCNPISGHATLYWYQQILGQGPKLLIQFQNNGVVDDSQLPKDRFSAERLKGVDSTLKIQPAKLEDSAVYLCASSLGTSEYNEQFFGPGTRLTVL.

The sample holds a few counts of this clonotype. The J gene is TRBJ2-1, the V gene TRBV2, with 13 bases aligning to TRBD2. The ends lost 6 bases at V and 2 bases at J; junction bases unmatched: 4. Germline lookup yields CDR1 SNHLY and CDR2 FYNNEI. This CDR3 contains 16 residues. The CDR3 loop reads CASRRLAGGPYNEQFF. The CDR3 DNA is TGTGCCAGCAGGAGACTAGCGGGAGGACCCTACAATGAGCAGTTCTTC.

This clonotype was picked up a small number of times. The chain employs TRBV23-1 and TRBJ2-2; 8 nucleotides line up with TRBD1. TRBV23-1 is known as an ORF, though its function is uncertain. This CDR3 region has 19 residues. J was trimmed by 1 base and V by 4 bases; bases with no gene match: 14. This CDR3 is CASSRQIPGQEKNTGELFF. The CDR3 region has the DNA TGCGCCAGCAGTCGTCAAATTCCGGGACAGGAAAAGAACACCGGGGAGCTGTTTTTT.

This clonotype has at least ten counts. This rearrangement joins TRBV27 to TRBJ2-7; maybe TRBD1 (6 bases). This CDR3 is built from 13 residues. CDR1 is MNHEY and CDR2 is SMNVEV in the germline V gene (reference sequence). Trimming removed 5 bases at V and 1 base at J, with 9 bases between. CDR3 nucleotide sequence: TGTGCCAGCAGTAACCAGGGGTCCTACGAGCAGTACTTC. Amino acid sequence: CASSNQGSYEQYF.

With regard to this clonotype: It differs at one base from a far larger clone, so likely a read error. The chain combines TRBV7-9 with TRBJ2-5, with TRBD1 identical over 7 bases. The trim removed 5 bases at V and 5 bases at J, leaving 5 bases unmatched. CDR1 is SEHNR, CDR2 FQNEAQ, per germline (reference sequence). CDR3 length equals 13 residues. The DNA for the CDR3 is TGTGCCAGCAGCACACAGGGGCGGGAGACCCAGTACTTC. Residues: CASSTQGRETQYF.

This clonotype was counted at least ten times. The gene calls are TRBV10-3 and TRBJ2-2; D gene uncertain. This CDR3 has 17 residues. Germline V gene lookup returns CDR1 ENHRY and CDR2 SYGVKD. Trimming removed 2 bases at V and 2 bases at J, with 15 bases between. This chain's CDR3 is CAISEQAPRANTGELFF. DNA of the CDR3: TGTGCCATCAGTGAGCAGGCCCCGAGAGCAAACACCGGGGAGCTGTTTTTT.

This clonotype has a count of ten or more. V usage is TRBV19 and J usage is TRBJ2-3; 12 bases align to TRBD2. This CDR3 has 16 amino acids. Trimming cost V 1 base and J 6 bases; bases outside gene matches: 5. The germline CDR1 and CDR2 sequences are LNHDA and SQIVND (reference sequence). The CDR3 reads CASSIVLAGGSDTQYF. DNA for the CDR3: TGTGCCAGTAGTATAGTTCTAGCGGGAGGGTCGGATACGCAGTATTTT.

In this sample, this clonotype turned up a few times. The CDR3 nucleotides are TGTGCCAGCAGCTCCGGACAGGGAGAGCTTTCATTGAATGAGCAGTTCTTC. Protein sequence: CASSSGQGELSLNEQFF. This sequence joins TRBV7-2 and TRBJ2-1, with 8 positions matching TRBD1. The CDR3 length is 17 residues. Germline V gene lookup returns CDR1 SGHTA and CDR2 FQGNSA. V trimming: 4 bases; J trimming: 7 bases; junction bases outside the gene matches: 15.

Turning to this clonotype: A read error may account for a junction end that differs from germline. The chain couples TRBV4-3 to TRBJ1-2, with 8 bases fitting TRBD1. The CDR3 runs to 15 residues. In germline, CDR1 is LGHNA, CDR2 YSLEER. The CDR3 loop is CASSEDFTGGYGYTF. DNA for the CDR3: TGCGCCAGCAGCGAAGATTTCACAGGGGGCTATGGCTACACCTTC.

Many counts were recorded for this clonotype. V and J are TRBV18 and TRBJ2-1; no clear D. The V and J ends lost 0 bases and 10 bases respectively, with 10 bases between them. Germline V CDR1 and CDR2: KGHSH, LQKENI. The CDR3 is 13 amino acids. As DNA, the CDR3 is TGTGCCAGCTCACCACCGTCGGGCCTGGAGCAGTTCTTC. It specifies CASSPPSGLEQFF. The full variable domain, with the rest looked up from reference TRBV18 and TRBJ2-1, is NAGVMQNPRHLVRRRGQEARLRCSPMKGHSHVYWYRQLPEEGLKFMVYLQKENIIDESGMPKERFSAEFPKEGPSILRIQQVVRGDSAAYFCASSPPSGLEQFFGPGTRLTVL.

In its sample, this clonotype was seen many times. V is TRBV7-9 and J is TRBJ1-2, with TRBD1 as a possible D gene (6 bases). Germline-derived CDR1 and CDR2 are SEHNR and FQNEAQ (reference sequence). The CDR3 runs 16 residues. Trimming stripped 5 bases from V and 3 bases from J, with 19 bases between. CDR3 sequence (DNA): TGTGCCAGCAGCGCCATAGGCAGGGGTCTCCACTATGGCTACACCTTC. Translated: CASSAIGRGLHYGYTF.

This clonotype was observed many times. V usage is TRBV5-1 and J usage is TRBJ1-1; D is uncertain. Trimming stripped 4 bases from V and 0 bases from J, with 13 bases between. Germline CDR1 and CDR2: SGHRS and YFSETQ. This CDR3 is built from 15 residues. CDR3 region: CASSADLRLNTEAFF. In DNA, the CDR3 is TGCGCCAGCAGCGCCGACCTTAGGCTGAACACTGAAGCTTTCTTT.

Of note for this clonotype: Possible read error: a much larger clone is one base away. The J gene is TRBJ1-2, the V gene TRBV3-1; D possibly corresponds to TRBD1 (6 bases). The CDR3 covers 15 residues. Looked up from germline, CDR1 is LGHDT and CDR2 is YNNKEL (reference sequence). CDR3 in amino acids: CARSQDWGRRGGYTF. The CDR3 DNA reads as TGTGCCAGAAGCCAAGATTGGGGGCGCCGAGGTGGCTACACCTTC.

The table lists this clonotype with many counts. This sequence joins TRBV12-3 or TRBV12-4 and TRBJ2-4; 10 positions agree with TRBD1. The V and J ends lost 1 base and 8 bases, in that order; junction bases with no gene match: 8. The CDR3 runs to 16 residues. CDR3 coding DNA: TGTGCCAGCAGTTTAGGCGGGACAGGGGCGCGGGACATTCAGTACTTC. Translated, it gives CASSLGGTGARDIQYF.

This clonotype was recorded a few times. The V and J genes are TRBV7-2 and TRBJ2-7; 13 bases are shared with TRBD2. This CDR3 region has 17 residues. The germline CDR1 and CDR2 sequences are SGHTA and FQGNSA. Germline trimming cut 2 bases from V and 5 bases from J; bases unmatched to any gene: 9. In DNA, the CDR3 is TGTGCCAGCAGCTTAAGGGGGGGGACTAGCGGGACCAACGAGCAGTACTTC. Translating gives CASSLRGGTSGTNEQYF.